Described below is a single T cell receptor (beta chain) sequence and its context. The sample originates from a study of CD8 T cells in Susac syndrome. CDR1 and CDR2 from the germline V gene are MNHEY and SVGAGI. This CDR3 spans 14 amino acids. Trimming removed 0 bases from V and 6 bases from J; junction bases left unmatched: 1. TCR beta sequences were obtained from blood CD8+ and CD4+ T cells. It was treatment-naive patients with stable or active relapsing-remitting disease who made up the multiple sclerosis controls. The CD8+ and CD4+ T cells were isolated magnetically using a negative isolation approach, whereas the TEMRA cells were enriched by FACS. With random hexamers, reverse transcription was performed on about 0.5 to 1 ug of RNA. TCR beta CDR3 was amplified by immunoSEQ multiplex PCR. This amplification extended across 54 Vbeta and 13 Jbeta segments. TCRdb independently ran MiXCR on the immunoSEQ multiplex PCR reads; one entry per CDR3 protein. This sample yields a few hundred thousand distinct CDR3 sequences, of which 65% to 90% are seen a single time; about 0.22% belongs to the top ten.

This TCR derives from a human donor with multiple sclerosis. V gene TRBV6-5 combines with J gene TRBJ2-1; TRBD1 matches 8 bases. Sample: CD8+ T cells from PBMCs. CDR3 DNA: TGTGCCAGCAGTTACTCCGGGACAGGCAATGAGCAGTTCTTC. Amino acid sequence: CASSYSGTGNEQFF.